The TCR beta chain under discussion was sequenced for a study of Ad26.COV2.S vaccination and SARS-CoV-2 variants. Study findings and constraints: Responses of spike-specific T cells (both CD8+ and CD4+) reportedly showed substantial breadth after vaccination. Across vaccine and placebo recipients, the breadth of non-spike TCRs was similar. Overall T cell responses may have been underestimated by the analyses of TCR breadth and depth. Vaccinated individuals (as opposed to placebo recipients) had higher spike-specific TCR breadth.

V trimming: 4 bases; J trimming: 4 bases; junction bases outside the gene matches: 11. This CDR3 contains 16 residues. Germline-derived CDR1 and CDR2 are MNHEY and SVGAGI. The data were produced by immunoSEQ multiplex PCR, yet TCRdb's version contains in-frame clones alone and is incomplete. The sample includes 300,000 to 400,000 clones, roughly 94% seen only once; the top ten take 3% to 5%. A word on this clone: Its antigen is unidentified.

Sequencing was performed on peripheral blood, taken after recovery from COVID-19. The clonotype originates from a human donor who had recovered from COVID-19. The genes are TRBV6-5 and TRBJ2-5, with 8 bases lining up with TRBD1. CDR3 protein: CASSSLDRARGETQYF. As DNA, the CDR3 is TGTGCCAGCAGTTCCCTGGACAGGGCCAGGGGAGAGACCCAGTACTTC.